The 32 T cell receptor beta chains in this list originate from one sample, sequenced in a study of T cells in Graves' hyperthyroidism and ophthalmopathy. Template material for amplifying TCR beta CDR3 regions consisted of RNA transcripts. Using the HTBI primer set, a first-round RT-PCR was run on the TCR CDR3. TCRdb processed the multiplex PCR reads anew with MiXCR; each CDR3 protein has one entry. The sample has hundreds of thousands of distinct CDR3 sequences; over 12% are singletons. The sample taken for sequencing was blood. The receptors were gathered from a man younger than 30 with Graves' ophthalmopathy.

Ten or more counts support this clonotype. The CDR3 spells CASSPPLGLAPGYEQYF. DNA of the CDR3: TGTGCCAGCAGTCCCCCGCTCGGACTGGCCCCCGGCTACGAGCAGTACTTC. This chain links TRBV6-2 or TRBV6-3 with TRBJ2-7; possible D gene TRBD2, 5 bases. V lost 5 bases and J lost 3, with 23 bases in between. The CDR3 has 17 amino acids. Germline V gene sequence: CDR1 MNHEY, CDR2 SVGEGT.

In its sample, this clonotype was seen a few times. The chain joins TRBV19 to TRBJ2-1, with 11 bases that match TRBD2. Germline lookup yields CDR1 LNHDA and CDR2 SQIVND (reference sequence). The CDR3 consists of 15 residues. With 3 bases clipped from V and 5 bases from J, the junction kept 3 bases outside the gene matches. The CDR3 is CASSIASGGNNEQFF. In DNA form, the CDR3 reads TGTGCCAGTAGTATCGCTAGCGGGGGGAACAATGAGCAGTTCTTC. The entire variable domain, with the rest obtained from reference TRBV19 and TRBJ2-1, is as follows: DGGITQSPKYLFRKEGQNVTLSCEQNLNHDAMYWYRQDPGQGLRLIYYSQIVNDFQKGDIAEGYSVSREKKESFPLTVTSAQKNPTAFYLCASSIASGGNNEQFFGPGTRLTVL.

This clonotype was picked up many times. The DNA for the CDR3 is TGCAGCGTTGAAGGGGCTGGTGCAGATACGCAGTATTTT. It yields the protein CSVEGAGADTQYF. This rearrangement joins TRBV29-1 to TRBJ2-3; D unresolved. This CDR3 region has 13 residues. Germline V gene lookup returns CDR1 SQVTM and CDR2 ANQGSEA. V was clipped by 1 base and J by 4 bases, with 9 bases between them.

This clonotype was recorded at least ten times. This chain connects TRBV24-1 to TRBJ2-5; maybe TRBD2 (6 bases). V lost 9 bases to trimming and J lost 5 bases, with 12 bases between them. Germline lookup yields CDR1 KGHDR and CDR2 SFDVKD. The CDR3 runs 12 residues. CDR3 residues: CATAAGGETQYF. In nucleotides, the CDR3 is TGTGCCACCGCGGCAGGAGGGGAGACCCAGTACTTC.

Many counts were recorded for this clonotype. This CDR3 is CSARSGMIYGYTF. The CDR3 bases are TGCAGTGCTAGATCAGGGATGATCTATGGCTACACCTTC. This chain joins TRBV20-1 and TRBJ1-2; D perhaps matches TRBD1 (5 bases). Germline assignment: CDR1 DFQATT and CDR2 SNEGSKA (reference sequence). The CDR3 totals 13 residues. The V and J ends lost 2 bases and 4 bases respectively, with 11 bases between them.

This clonotype was observed many times. The V and J genes are TRBV5-1 and TRBJ2-1; TRBD1 aligns across 7 bases. There are 12 residues in the CDR3. The germline gives CDR1 SGHRS, CDR2 YFSETQ. The V segment lost 6 bases and the J segment 9 bases; nucleotides outside the gene matches: 6. The CDR3 sequence is CASTEPGGEQFF. DNA for the CDR3: TGCGCCAGCACCGAACCAGGGGGTGAGCAGTTCTTC.

This clonotype was counted many times. Here the CDR3 reads CASSPGTGVIGQHF. The CDR3 DNA follows: TGTGCCAGCAGCCCAGGGACAGGGGTAATTGGACAGCATTTT. This sequence joins TRBV7-9 and TRBJ1-5; 10 nucleotides agree with TRBD1. Trimming took 5 bases from V and 13 from J; bases not matched to a gene: 11. Germline CDR1 is SEHNR and CDR2 is FQNEAQ (reference sequence). The CDR3 spans 14 residues.

V gene TRBV5-4 combines with J gene TRBJ1-2; D is possibly TRBD1 (5 bases). The CDR3 is 13 residues long. In germline, CDR1 is SGHNT, CDR2 YYREEE (reference sequence). Deletions cut 3 bases from V and 4 bases from J, with 10 bases between. The chain's CDR3 is CASSWDLSYGYTF. The CDR3 DNA reads as TGTGCCAGCAGCTGGGACCTCAGCTATGGCTACACCTTC.

Comment on this clonotype: This may come from a read error, since a much larger clone is one base off. The chain is built from TRBV7-9 and TRBJ1-1, with D unresolved. Germline CDR1 SEHNR, CDR2 FQNEAQ (reference sequence). CDR3 length: 15 residues. For the CDR3, the DNA is TGTGCCAGCAGCTTCCTCGATAACATGAACACTAAAGCTTTCTTT. Translating it yields CASSFLDNMNTKAFF.

This clonotype was seen at least ten times. The chain combines TRBV20-1 with TRBJ1-5; no reliable D call. CDR3 length equals 12 residues. Trimming shortened V by 5 bases and J by 4 bases, and 9 bases separated the two germline ends. CDR1 is DFQATT and CDR2 is SNEGSKA in the germline V gene (reference sequence). This chain's CDR3 is CSALPRNQPQHF. The CDR3 DNA reads as TGCAGTGCTTTGCCGAGAAATCAGCCCCAGCATTTT.

The sample holds many counts of this clonotype. The chain joins TRBV12-3 or TRBV12-4 to TRBJ1-1; no clear D gene. The CDR3 contains 13 residues. The V end was cut by 8 bases, the J end by 1 base, with 11 bases between. CDR3 sequence reads: CASGSLANTEAFF. CDR3 coding DNA: TGTGCCAGCGGATCCTTGGCGAACACTGAAGCTTTCTTT.

This clonotype was observed many times. The rearrangement joins TRBV11-2 to TRBJ2-2; 15 positions agree with TRBD2. The length of the CDR3 is 18 residues. The V gene's germline CDR1 is SGHAT and CDR2 FQNNGV. Trimming cost V 4 bases and J 1 base; bases outside gene matches: 4. The CDR3 DNA sequence: TGTGCCAGCAGCTGGGGACTAGCGGGAGGTCGGAACACCGGGGAGCTGTTTTTT. Translated: CASSWGLAGGRNTGELFF.

CDR3 bases: TGTGCCAGCAGCACACTTGGGGAGTTGTCACTGAAAAGGGAAGCTTTCTTT. Its translation: CASSTLGELSLKREAFF. J is TRBJ1-1 and V is TRBV7-8; D remains unclear. In germline, CDR1 is SGHVS, CDR2 FQNEAQ. This CDR3 region has 17 residues. Trimming shortened V by 5 bases and J by 8 bases, and 27 bases separated the two germline ends.

About this clonotype itself: The conserved final phenylalanine or tryptophan is absent from the CDR3, which likely points to a read error. The chain is built from TRBV5-6 and TRBJ2-7; D remains unclear. The CDR3 spans 14 residues. CDR1 is SGHDT and CDR2 is YYEEEE in the germline V gene. Trimming removed 2 bases at V and 2 bases at J, with 11 bases between. CDR3 DNA sequence: TGTGCCAGCAGCTTAATTGGTTCGACCTACGAGCAGTACTCC. Translated, it gives CASSLIGSTYEQYS.

Many counts were recorded for this clonotype. This chain links TRBV27 with TRBJ2-7; the match to TRBD2 covers 10 bases. CDR1 is MNHEY, CDR2 SMNVEV, per germline (reference sequence). Losses at the gene ends were 5 bases for V and 5 bases for J; bases not matched to a gene: 9. The CDR3 is 15 amino acids. The CDR3 region has the DNA TGTGCCAGCAGTCCCACTAGCGGGGCCCCCAACGAGCAGTACTTC. This translates into CASSPTSGAPNEQYF.

This clonotype was seen ten or more times. The chain joins TRBV20-1 to TRBJ2-3; D could derive from TRBD1 or TRBD2 (5 bases each). From germline, CDR1 is DFQATT and CDR2 SNEGSKA (reference sequence). The CDR3 is 15 amino acids. V lost 4 bases and J 0 bases, leaving 14 bases between the germline ends. CDR3 region: CSATQTGLSTDTQYF. Here the CDR3 DNA reads TGCAGTGCTACTCAAACAGGACTCAGCACAGATACGCAGTATTTT.

This clonotype has at least ten counts. The V and J genes are TRBV3-1 and TRBJ2-7; 11 bases line up with TRBD2. CDR3 length equals 16 residues. J gave up 5 bases and V 0 bases, and 6 bases lay outside the gene matches. Germline V gene data show CDR1 as LGHDT and CDR2 as YNNKEL (reference sequence). CDR3 sequence: CASSQEGSGGAHEQYF. CDR3 bases: TGTGCCAGCAGCCAAGAAGGTAGCGGGGGGGCCCACGAGCAGTACTTC.

This clonotype appeared many times. CDR3 coding DNA: TGTGCCAGCAGCCAACGACAGGGGGCCATCTATGGCTACACCTTC. Translated: CASSQRQGAIYGYTF. The chain recombines TRBV3-1 with TRBJ1-2; TRBD1 aligns across 10 bases. The trim removed 2 bases at V and 4 bases at J, leaving 4 bases unmatched. From germline, CDR1 is LGHDT and CDR2 YNNKEL (reference sequence). The CDR3 spans 15 residues.

This clonotype was seen a handful of times. This sequence joins TRBV5-1 and TRBJ2-3; a weak D match, TRBD2 (6 bases). The CDR3 length is 17 residues. Germline V gene sequence: CDR1 SGHRS, CDR2 YFSETQ. V was clipped by 0 bases and J by 0 bases, with 14 bases between them. The CDR3 sequence is CASSLAESGTSTDTQYF. The DNA for the CDR3 is TGCGCCAGCAGCTTGGCCGAATCGGGGACTAGCACAGATACGCAGTATTTT.

This clonotype was seen a few times. The gene calls are TRBV27 and TRBJ2-7; possible D gene TRBD1, 5 bases. Germline V lookup: CDR1 MNHEY, CDR2 SMNVEV (reference sequence). V lost 6 bases to trimming and J lost 2 bases, with 14 bases between them. The CDR3 is 14 amino acids. In nucleotides, the CDR3 is TGTGCCAGCAGGTCTTATGAAGGGGCCTACGAGCAGTACTTC. Its protein is CASRSYEGAYEQYF.

This clonotype was picked up many times. The J gene is TRBJ1-6, the V gene TRBV27, with D unresolved. The CDR3 consists of 15 residues. V was clipped by 0 bases and J by 3 bases, with 6 bases between them. Germline V gene lookup returns CDR1 MNHEY and CDR2 SMNVEV (reference sequence). CDR3 region: CASSLSADYNSPLHF. DNA of the CDR3: TGTGCCAGCAGTTTATCGGCGGACTATAATTCACCCCTCCACTTT.

This clonotype was recorded at least ten times. This rearrangement joins TRBV6-1 to TRBJ2-7; 7 bases are a match to TRBD2. V lost 4 bases and J lost 4; bases outside the gene matches: 7. CDR3 length equals 14 residues. Germline V gives CDR1 MNHNS, CDR2 SASEGT. The CDR3 protein is CASSVSGEVYEQYF. CDR3 in DNA: TGTGCCAGCAGTGTCAGCGGGGAGGTGTACGAGCAGTACTTC.

The chain employs TRBV7-9 and TRBJ2-3; maybe TRBD2 (5 bases). Germline CDR1 is SEHNR and CDR2 is FQNEAQ (reference sequence). V shed 2 bases and J shed 2 bases, with 11 bases lying between them. The CDR3 length is 15 residues. CDR3 in DNA: TGTGCCAGCAGCTTAATCGGGGAAAACACAGATACGCAGTATTTT. It codes for CASSLIGENTDTQYF. The variable domain in full, with the rest retrieved from reference TRBV7-9 and TRBJ2-3, is DTGVSQNPRHKITKRGQNVTFRCDPISEHNRLYWYRQTLGQGPEFLTYFQNEAQLEKSRLLSDRFSAERPKGSFSTLEIQRTEQGDSAMYLCASSLIGENTDTQYFGPGTRLTVL.

This clonotype showed up many times. V gene TRBV18 combines with J gene TRBJ1-5; tentatively, D is TRBD1 (6 bases). The CDR3 consists of 13 residues. The germline V gene has CDR1 KGHSH and CDR2 LQKENI. The V end was cut by 2 bases, the J end by 5 bases, with 7 bases between. The DNA for the CDR3 is TGTGCCAGCTCACCATACAGGGATCAGCCCCAGCATTTT. Its protein is CASSPYRDQPQHF.

The chain couples TRBV28 to TRBJ2-1; 8 nucleotides match TRBD2. Germline V gene lookup returns CDR1 MDHEN and CDR2 SYDVKM. The CDR3 covers 15 residues. Losses at the gene ends were 4 bases for V and 1 base for J; bases not matched to a gene: 3. The CDR3 DNA sequence: TGTGCCAGCAGTTCACGGGGGGGTTCCTACAATGAGCAGTTCTTC. Translation gives CASSSRGGSYNEQFF.

This clonotype was observed many times. The V gene is TRBV11-1, the J gene TRBJ2-1; the match to TRBD1 covers 10 bases. V was pared by 4 bases and J by 4 bases, with 7 bases of the junction left unmatched. The CDR3 totals 16 residues. The germline V gene has CDR1 SGHAT and CDR2 FQDESV (reference sequence). This chain's CDR3 is CASSSNDRGLYNEQFF. The CDR3 DNA is TGTGCCAGCAGCTCGAACGACAGGGGGCTGTACAATGAGCAGTTCTTC.

There are many counts of this clonotype. This chain uses TRBV6-1 with TRBJ2-5; tentative D call: TRBD2 (5 bases). The V and J ends lost 6 bases and 2 bases respectively, with 7 bases between them. This CDR3 is built from 12 residues. Germline CDR1 and CDR2: MNHNS and SASEGT. The CDR3 loop is CASRREQETQYF. Written as DNA, the CDR3 is TGTGCCAGCAGACGGGAACAAGAGACCCAGTACTTC.

This clonotype was found many times. The gene calls are TRBV3-1 and TRBJ2-3, with 9 bases matching TRBD2. CDR1 and CDR2 (germline): LGHDT, YNNKEL (reference sequence). The V segment lost 3 bases and the J segment 1 base; nucleotides outside the gene matches: 2. The length of the CDR3 is 15 residues. In DNA, the CDR3 is TGTGCCAGCAGCCAGCGGGAGGGGGGCACAGATACGCAGTATTTT. Translating gives CASSQREGGTDTQYF.

This clonotype was picked up many times. The chain couples TRBV28 to TRBJ2-7; the D gene is possibly TRBD2 (5 bases). This CDR3 has 14 amino acids. Germline lookup yields CDR1 MDHEN and CDR2 SYDVKM. Trimming took off 2 bases at V and 2 bases at J, with 10 bases between the two ends. The CDR3 here is CASSLTGSPYEQYF. The CDR3 nucleotides read TGTGCCAGCAGTTTAACGGGGTCCCCCTACGAGCAGTACTTC. Full variable domain (outside the CDR3, taken from reference TRBV28 and TRBJ2-7): DVKVTQSSRYLVKRTGEKVFLECVQDMDHENMFWYRQDPGLGLRLIYFSYDVKMKEKGDIPEGYSVSREKKERFSLILESASTNQTSMYLCASSLTGSPYEQYFGPGTRLTVT.

The rearrangement joins TRBV19 to TRBJ2-1; TRBD2 is a possible D gene (6 bases). V lost 5 bases, J lost 3 bases, and 8 bases lay in between. The CDR3 sequence is 13 residues long. Germline V gives CDR1 LNHDA, CDR2 SQIVND (reference sequence). The CDR3 region is CASSGTYYNEQFF. DNA of the CDR3: TGTGCCAGTAGTGGGACTTACTACAATGAGCAGTTCTTC.

This clonotype was observed a handful of times. V usage is TRBV7-9 and J usage is TRBJ1-3; TRBD1 matches 10 bases. This CDR3 comprises 16 residues. The germline gives CDR1 SEHNR, CDR2 FQNEAQ (reference sequence). Trimming took 5 bases from V and 0 from J; bases not matched to a gene: 4. CDR3 sequence: CASSLDRGTSGNTIYF. The CDR3 DNA reads as TGTGCCAGCAGCCTGGACAGGGGGACCTCTGGAAACACCATATATTTT.

This clonotype was found many times. The genes are TRBV11-3 and TRBJ2-5; D gene unclear. The CDR3 totals 15 residues. Germline CDR1 and CDR2: SGHNT and YENEEA. V was pared by 1 base and J by 2 bases, with 11 bases between. The CDR3 DNA is TGTGCCAGCAGCTTAGGACTTCGGGTTCAAGAGACCCAGTACTTC. Translated: CASSLGLRVQETQYF.